This T cell receptor (beta chain) was captured by sequencing in a study of HIV-infected patients and healthy controls. The sample holds one count of this clonotype. Via MiXCR, TCRdb re-called the 5' RACE reads, giving one row per CDR3 protein. The data show about 70,000 distinct CDR3 sequences, approximately 16% seen once. V gave up 2 bases and J gave up 0 bases; unmatched junction bases: 2. Per germline, CDR1 SQVTM and CDR2 ANQGSEA. This CDR3 has 14 amino acids. This sequence was found in a human donor in good health. The chain has TRBV29-1 and TRBJ2-7; 9 positions match TRBD1. Source material: CD4+ T cells from blood. DNA for the CDR3: TGCAGCGTTGAAAGGACAGGGGCCTCCTACGAGCAGTACTTC. Translated, it gives CSVERTGASYEQYF.